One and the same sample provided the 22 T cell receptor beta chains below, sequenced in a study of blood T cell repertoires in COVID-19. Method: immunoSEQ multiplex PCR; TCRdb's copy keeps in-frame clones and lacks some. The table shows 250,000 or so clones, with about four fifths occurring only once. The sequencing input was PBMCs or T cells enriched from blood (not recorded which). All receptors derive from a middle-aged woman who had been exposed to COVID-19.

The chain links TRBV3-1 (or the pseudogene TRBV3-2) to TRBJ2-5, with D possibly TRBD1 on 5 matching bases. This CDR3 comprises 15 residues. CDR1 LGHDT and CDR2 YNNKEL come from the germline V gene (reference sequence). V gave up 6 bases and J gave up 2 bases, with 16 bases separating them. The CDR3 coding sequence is TGTGCCAGCAGTGTCAACAACGGACAACAAGAGACCCAGTACTTC. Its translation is CASSVNNGQQETQYF.

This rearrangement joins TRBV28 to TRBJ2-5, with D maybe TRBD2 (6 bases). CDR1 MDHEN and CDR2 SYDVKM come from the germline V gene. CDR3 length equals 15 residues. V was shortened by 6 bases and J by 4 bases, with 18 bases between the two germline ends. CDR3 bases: TGTGCCAGCAGCCCACCTCGCCGGGGAGGAGAGACCCAGTACTTC. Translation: CASSPPRRGGETQYF.

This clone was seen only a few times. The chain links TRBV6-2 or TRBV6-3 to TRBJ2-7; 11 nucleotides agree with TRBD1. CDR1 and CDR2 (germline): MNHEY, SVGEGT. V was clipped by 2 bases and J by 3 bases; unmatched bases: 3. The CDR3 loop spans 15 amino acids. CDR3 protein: CASSYPGTGGYEQYF. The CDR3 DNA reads TGTGCCAGCAGTTACCCCGGGACAGGGGGCTACGAGCAGTACTTC.

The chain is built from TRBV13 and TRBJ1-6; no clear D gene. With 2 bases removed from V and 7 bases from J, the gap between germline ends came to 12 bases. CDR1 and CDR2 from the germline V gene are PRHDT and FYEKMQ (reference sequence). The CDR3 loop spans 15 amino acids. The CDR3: CASSLYRGPNSPLHF. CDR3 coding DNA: TGTGCCAGCAGCTTATACCGGGGTCCCAATTCACCCCTCCACTTT.

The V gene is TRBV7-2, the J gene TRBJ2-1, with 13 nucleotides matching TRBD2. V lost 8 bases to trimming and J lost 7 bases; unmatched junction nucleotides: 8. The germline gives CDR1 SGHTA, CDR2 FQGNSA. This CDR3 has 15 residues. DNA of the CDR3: TGTGCCAGCTGTTTTACTAGCGGGGGGGCGAATGAGCAGTTCTTC. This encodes CASCFTSGGANEQFF. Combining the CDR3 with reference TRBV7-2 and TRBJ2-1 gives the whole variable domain GAGVSQSPSNKVTEKGKDVELRCDPISGHTALYWYRQSLGQGLEFLIYFQGNSAPDKSGLPSDRFSAERTGGSVSTLTIQRTQQEDSAVYLCASCFTSGGANEQFFGPGTRLTVL.

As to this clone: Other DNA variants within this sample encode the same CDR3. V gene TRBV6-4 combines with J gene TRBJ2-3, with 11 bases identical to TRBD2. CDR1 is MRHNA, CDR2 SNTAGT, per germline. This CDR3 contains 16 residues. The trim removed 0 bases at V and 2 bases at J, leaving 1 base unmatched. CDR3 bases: TGTGCCAGCAGTGACTCTAGCGGGGGGGCCACAGATACGCAGTATTTT. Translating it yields CASSDSSGGATDTQYF.

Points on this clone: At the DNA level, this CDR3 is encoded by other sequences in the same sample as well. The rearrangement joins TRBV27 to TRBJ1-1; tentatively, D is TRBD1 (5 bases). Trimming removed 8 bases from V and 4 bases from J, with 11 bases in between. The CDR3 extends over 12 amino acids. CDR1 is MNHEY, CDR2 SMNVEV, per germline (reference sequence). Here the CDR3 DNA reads TGTGCCAGCCGGACCGGGGGCACTGAAGCTTTCTTT. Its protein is CASRTGGTEAFF.

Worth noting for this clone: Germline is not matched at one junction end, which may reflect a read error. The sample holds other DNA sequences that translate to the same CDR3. CDR3 region: CAISESRGSNQPQHF. The CDR3 nucleotides read TGTGCCATCAGCGAGTCGAGGGGGAGCAATCAGCCCCAGCATTTT. This chain connects TRBV10-3 to TRBJ1-5; TRBD1 is a possible D gene (6 bases). This CDR3 is built from 15 residues. From germline, CDR1 is ENHRY and CDR2 SYGVKD.

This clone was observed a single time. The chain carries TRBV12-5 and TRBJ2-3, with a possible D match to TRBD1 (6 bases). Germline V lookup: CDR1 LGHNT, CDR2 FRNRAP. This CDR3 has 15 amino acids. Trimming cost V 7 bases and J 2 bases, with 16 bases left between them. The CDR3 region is CASATPRGLTDTQYF. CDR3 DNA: TGTGCTAGTGCCACCCCCAGGGGCCTCACAGATACGCAGTATTTT.

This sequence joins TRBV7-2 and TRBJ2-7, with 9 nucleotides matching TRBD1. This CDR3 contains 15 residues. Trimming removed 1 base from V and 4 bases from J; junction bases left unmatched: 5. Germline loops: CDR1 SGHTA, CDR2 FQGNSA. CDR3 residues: CASSLEDRGGYEQYF. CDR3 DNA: TGTGCCAGCAGCTTAGAGGACAGGGGTGGTTACGAGCAGTACTTC.

Here the CDR3 reads CASSPPGRTSVETQYF. CDR3 in DNA: TGTGCCAGCAGCCCCCCGGGGCGGACTAGCGTAGAGACCCAGTACTTC. The J gene is TRBJ2-5, the V gene TRBV9, with TRBD2 matching 9 bases. The J segment lost 4 bases and the V segment lost 4 bases, leaving 11 bases of the junction unmatched. Germline lookup yields CDR1 SGDLS and CDR2 YYNGEE. This CDR3 is built from 16 residues.

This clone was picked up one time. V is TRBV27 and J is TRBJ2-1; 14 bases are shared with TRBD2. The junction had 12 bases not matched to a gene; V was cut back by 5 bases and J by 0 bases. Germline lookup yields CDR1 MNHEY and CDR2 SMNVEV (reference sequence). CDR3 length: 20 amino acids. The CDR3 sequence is CASSRTTGTSGGSSYNEQFF. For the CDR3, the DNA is TGTGCCAGCAGTAGAACAACCGGGACTAGCGGGGGAAGCTCCTACAATGAGCAGTTCTTC.

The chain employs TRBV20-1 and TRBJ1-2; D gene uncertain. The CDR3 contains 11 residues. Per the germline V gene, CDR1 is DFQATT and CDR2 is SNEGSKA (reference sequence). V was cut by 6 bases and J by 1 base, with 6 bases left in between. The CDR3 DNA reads TGCAGTGCCCTATATAACTATGGCTACACCTTC. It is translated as CSALYNYGYTF.

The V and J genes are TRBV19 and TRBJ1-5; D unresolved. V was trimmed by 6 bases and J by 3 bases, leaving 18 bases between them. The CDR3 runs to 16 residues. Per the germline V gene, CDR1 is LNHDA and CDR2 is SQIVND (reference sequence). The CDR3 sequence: CASRVDEGLNNQPQHF. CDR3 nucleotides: TGTGCCAGTAGAGTAGACGAGGGATTGAACAATCAGCCCCAGCATTTT.

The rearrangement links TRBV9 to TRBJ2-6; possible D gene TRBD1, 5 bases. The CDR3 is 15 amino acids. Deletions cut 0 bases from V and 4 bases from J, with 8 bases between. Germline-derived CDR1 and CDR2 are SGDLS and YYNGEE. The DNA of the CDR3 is TGTGCCAGCAGCGTAGCAGGGCCAGGGGCCAACGTCCTGACTTTC. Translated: CASSVAGPGANVLTF.

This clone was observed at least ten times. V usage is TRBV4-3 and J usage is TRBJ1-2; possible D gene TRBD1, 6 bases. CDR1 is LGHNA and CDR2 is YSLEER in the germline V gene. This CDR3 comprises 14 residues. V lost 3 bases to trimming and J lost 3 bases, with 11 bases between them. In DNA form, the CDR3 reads TGCGCCAGCAGCCACGAGGGGGGGGACTATGGCTACACCTTC. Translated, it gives CASSHEGGDYGYTF.

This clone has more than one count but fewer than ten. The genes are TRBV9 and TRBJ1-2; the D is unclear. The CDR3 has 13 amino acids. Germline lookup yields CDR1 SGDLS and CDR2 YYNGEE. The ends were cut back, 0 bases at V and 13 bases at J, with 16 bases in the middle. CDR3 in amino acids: CASSVASSAHLTF. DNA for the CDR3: TGTGCCAGCAGCGTAGCTTCCAGCGCTCACCTCACCTTC.

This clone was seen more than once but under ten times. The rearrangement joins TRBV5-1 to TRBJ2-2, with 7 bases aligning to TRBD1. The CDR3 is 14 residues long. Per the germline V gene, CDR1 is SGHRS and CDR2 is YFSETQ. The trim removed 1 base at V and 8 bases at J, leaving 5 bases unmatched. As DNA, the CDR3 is TGCGCCAGCAGCTTGCGGCAGGGGGTTGGGGAGCTGTTTTTT. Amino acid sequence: CASSLRQGVGELFF.

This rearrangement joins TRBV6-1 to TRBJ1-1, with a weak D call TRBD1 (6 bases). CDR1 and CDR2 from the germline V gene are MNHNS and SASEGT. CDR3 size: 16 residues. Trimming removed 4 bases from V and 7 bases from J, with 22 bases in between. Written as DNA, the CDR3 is TGTGCCAGCAGTGGACCACAATGGGCAGGGGAAAATGAAGCTTTCTTT. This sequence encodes CASSGPQWAGENEAFF.

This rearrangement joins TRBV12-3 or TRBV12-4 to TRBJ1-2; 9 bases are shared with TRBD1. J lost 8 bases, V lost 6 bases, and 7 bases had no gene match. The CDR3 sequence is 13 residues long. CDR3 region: CASSPTTGGGYTF. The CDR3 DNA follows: TGTGCCAGCAGCCCTACCACAGGGGGCGGCTACACCTTC.

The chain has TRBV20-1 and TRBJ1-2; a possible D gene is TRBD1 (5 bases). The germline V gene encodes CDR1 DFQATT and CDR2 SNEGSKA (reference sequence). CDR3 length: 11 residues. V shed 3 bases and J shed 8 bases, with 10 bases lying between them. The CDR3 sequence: CSARPPGGYTF. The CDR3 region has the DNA TGCAGTGCTAGGCCCCCAGGGGGCTACACCTTC.

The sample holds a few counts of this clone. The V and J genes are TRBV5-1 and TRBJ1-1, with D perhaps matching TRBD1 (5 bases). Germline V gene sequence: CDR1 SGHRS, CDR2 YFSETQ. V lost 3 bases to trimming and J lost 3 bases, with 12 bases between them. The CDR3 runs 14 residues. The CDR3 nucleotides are TGCGCCAGCAGCTCCGGGCCGGGGGACACTGAAGCTTTCTTT. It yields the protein CASSSGPGDTEAFF.